This TCR beta chain came from a study of blood T cell repertoires in COVID-19. Background on the study: Sample material is recorded as cDNA or gDNA derived from T cells, B-cell-depleted T cells, or PBMCs.

CDR3 size: 15 residues. In germline, CDR1 is SGHTA, CDR2 FQGNSA. J lost 4 bases, V lost 5 bases, and 10 bases had no gene match. Methods used by the authors: Reference gene primer amplification gave estimated nucleated cell counts. Sequenced by immunoSEQ multiplex PCR; TCRdb stores in-frame clones only, minus some. Clonal size and the V and J genes are those of that table, whereas D and trimming came from the DNA. Among a few hundred thousand clones listed, approximately 86% were seen once. This receptor was obtained from a woman aged 40-49 years with acute COVID-19. The chain joins TRBV7-2 to TRBJ2-7; TRBD1 matches at 8 bases. Sequenced material: PBMCs or T cells enriched from blood (not recorded which). The CDR3 loop reads CASSPTSGQGYEQYF. As DNA, the CDR3 is TGTGCCAGCAGCCCCACATCAGGACAGGGATACGAGCAGTACTTC.